This TCR beta chain was identified during a study of T cell changes during pregnancy in multiple sclerosis. This CDR3 comprises 11 residues. Germline V lookup: CDR1 MGHRA, CDR2 YSYEKL. Deletions cut 4 bases from V and 7 bases from J, with 5 bases between. Sequencing was performed with immunoSEQ multiplex PCR; in TCRdb, only in-frame clones are kept and a portion is missing. There are around 130,000 clones in the sample; about 96% occur only once, and 0.4% to 0.5% lies in the top ten. The source was peripheral blood, collected after pregnancy. The TCR sequence derives from a female donor with multiple sclerosis, enrolled in a pregnancy study. The chain uses TRBV4-1 and TRBJ2-1; D is uncertain. CDR3 sequence reads: CASSPGNEQFF. CDR3 nucleotides: TGCGCCAGCAGCCCCGGTAATGAGCAGTTCTTC.